The 9 T cell receptor beta chains given below trace back to one sample, sequenced in a study of T-cell memory formation after mild COVID-19. TCRdb reprocessed the 5' RACE reads with MiXCR, giving one entry per CDR3 protein. The sample consists of 400,000 or so distinct CDR3 sequences, approximately 20% of them appearing once. Sample: PBMCs or a T cell subset sorted from them (not recorded which). These receptors were collected from an adult woman who had mild COVID-19 (a few samples of this study predate the infection). Cell type and time point are not known.

There are a few counts of this clonotype. The chain carries TRBV7-9 and TRBJ2-1; maybe TRBD1 (6 bases). Per germline, CDR1 SEHNR and CDR2 FQNEAQ (reference sequence). The CDR3 length is 12 residues. V was shortened by 6 bases and J by 6 bases, with 9 bases between the two germline ends. In DNA, the CDR3 is TGTGCCAGCAGGACAGGCCGCAATGAGCAGTTCTTC. It encodes CASRTGRNEQFF.

This chain uses TRBV27 with TRBJ2-7; 8 bases align to TRBD1. The CDR3 extends over 13 amino acids. Germline V gene lookup returns CDR1 MNHEY and CDR2 SMNVEV (reference sequence). The V segment lost 5 bases and the J segment 5 bases; nucleotides outside the gene matches: 5. CDR3 amino acids: CASSLWTGHEQYF. DNA for the CDR3: TGTGCCAGCAGTCTCTGGACAGGGCACGAGCAGTACTTC.

A remark on this clonotype: The DNA is omitted, as the CDR3 cannot be located on it reliably, and the CDR3 follows TCRdb's listing. The rearrangement links TRBV7-9 to TRBJ1-3. The CDR3 is 15 amino acids long, termini counted. The germline V gene has CDR1 SEHNR and CDR2 FQNEAQ (reference sequence). CDR3 in amino acids: CASSTSGVSGNTIYF.

V and J are TRBV7-2 and TRBJ2-4; D gene unclear. Trimming shortened V by 1 base and J by 2 bases, and 12 bases separated the two germline ends. The length of the CDR3 is 16 residues. CDR1 is SGHTA, CDR2 FQGNSA, per germline. DNA of the CDR3: TGTGCCAGCAGCTTAGGGGCAGTTTTCTCCAAAAACATTCAGTACTTC. This codes for CASSLGAVFSKNIQYF.

CDR3 amino acids: CASSLTPPAGLITEAFF. The CDR3 DNA is TGTGCCAGCAGCTTAACCCCTCCGGCGGGGTTGATCACTGAAGCTTTCTTT. The gene calls are TRBV7-9 and TRBJ1-1; no firm D call. The CDR3 has 17 residues. With 2 bases removed from V and 4 bases from J, the gap between germline ends came to 20 bases. CDR1 and CDR2 from the germline V gene are SEHNR and FQNEAQ (reference sequence).

This clonotype turned up a few times. The chain couples TRBV25-1 to TRBJ2-7; D is possibly TRBD1 (6 bases). The CDR3 loop spans 15 amino acids. The V end was cut by 6 bases, the J end by 2 bases, with 17 bases between. Germline V gene lookup returns CDR1 MGHDK and CDR2 SYGVNS. CDR3 in DNA: TGTGCCAGCAGCCTAGGAGGCAGGGGTCCCTACGAGCAGTACTTC. It codes for CASSLGGRGPYEQYF.

This clonotype was seen a few times. The chain links TRBV7-3 to TRBJ2-2; D is perhaps TRBD1 or TRBD2 (5 bases each). V was shortened by 0 bases and J by 5 bases, with 10 bases between the two germline ends. The CDR3 consists of 15 residues. CDR1 and CDR2 (germline): SGHTA, FQGTGA. The CDR3, as DNA: TGTGCCAGCAGCTTAACGGGGACCCAAACCGGGGAGCTGTTTTTT. Translated: CASSLTGTQTGELFF. Combining the CDR3 with reference TRBV7-3 and TRBJ2-2 gives the whole variable domain GAGVSQTPSNKVTEKGKYVELRCDPISGHTALYWYRQSLGQGPEFLIYFQGTGAADDSGLPNDRFFAVRPEGSVSTLKIQRTERGDSAVYLCASSLTGTQTGELFFGEGSRLTVL.

The chain couples TRBV5-4 to TRBJ2-1; perhaps TRBD1 as D (6 bases). The V gene lost 4 bases and the J gene lost 8 bases, with 19 bases spanning the gap. This CDR3 has 15 residues. Germline V gene data show CDR1 as SGHNT and CDR2 as YYREEE (reference sequence). CDR3: CASSPGPAPGDEQFF. The CDR3, as DNA: TGTGCCAGCAGCCCAGGGCCAGCCCCAGGGGATGAGCAGTTCTTC.

The rearrangement uses TRBV24-1 and TRBJ1-5; 7 positions agree with TRBD1. CDR1 KGHDR and CDR2 SFDVKD come from the germline V gene. There are 16 residues in the CDR3. After removal of 3 bases from V and 4 bases from J, the junction contained 8 bases not matched to a gene. DNA of the CDR3: TGTGCCACCAGTGATCCGCGACAGGGAGGGAATCAGCCCCAGCATTTT. Translation: CATSDPRQGGNQPQHF.